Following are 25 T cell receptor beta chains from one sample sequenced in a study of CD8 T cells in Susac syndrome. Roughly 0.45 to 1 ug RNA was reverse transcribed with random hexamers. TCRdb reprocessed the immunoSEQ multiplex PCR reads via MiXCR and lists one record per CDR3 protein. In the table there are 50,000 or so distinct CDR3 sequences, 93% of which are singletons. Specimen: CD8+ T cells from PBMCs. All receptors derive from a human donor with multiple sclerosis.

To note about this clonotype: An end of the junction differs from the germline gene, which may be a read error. The CDR3 coding sequence is TGTGCCAACAGTTACCCCTCCGGGCCAGCCTACGAGCAGTACTTC. This encodes CANSYPSGPAYEQYF. V gene TRBV6-2 or TRBV6-3 combines with J gene TRBJ2-7, with D hard to call. CDR3 length: 15 residues. Germline loops: CDR1 MNHEY, CDR2 SVGEGT.

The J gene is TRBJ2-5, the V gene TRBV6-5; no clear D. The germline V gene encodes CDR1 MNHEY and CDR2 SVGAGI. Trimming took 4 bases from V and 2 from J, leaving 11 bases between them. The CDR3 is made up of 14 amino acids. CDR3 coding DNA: TGTGCCAGCAGTTGGACCGCGGAACAAGAGACCCAGTACTTC. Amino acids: CASSWTAEQETQYF.

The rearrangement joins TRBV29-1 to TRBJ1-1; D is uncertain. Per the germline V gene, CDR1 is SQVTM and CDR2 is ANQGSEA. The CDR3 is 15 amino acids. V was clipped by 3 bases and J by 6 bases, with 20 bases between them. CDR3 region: CSVDAGSWGIAEAFF. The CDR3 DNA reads TGCAGCGTTGATGCCGGGAGTTGGGGAATCGCTGAAGCTTTCTTT.

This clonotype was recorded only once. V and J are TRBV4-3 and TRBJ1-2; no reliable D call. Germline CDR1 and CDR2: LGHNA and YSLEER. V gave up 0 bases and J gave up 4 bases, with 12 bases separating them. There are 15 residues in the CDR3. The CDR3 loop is CASSQDLGVLYGYTF. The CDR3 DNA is TGCGCCAGCAGCCAAGATCTCGGGGTTCTCTATGGCTACACCTTC.

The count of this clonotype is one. The CDR3 region has the DNA TGCGCCAGCAGCCAAGATTACAGGGGGCTGGGCGAGCAGTACTTC. Amino acids: CASSQDYRGLGEQYF. This chain links TRBV4-3 with TRBJ2-7; 9 nucleotides agree with TRBD1. Unmatched junction bases numbered 6, after V lost 0 bases and J lost 6 bases. Germline V CDR1 and CDR2: LGHNA, YSLEER. CDR3 length equals 15 residues.

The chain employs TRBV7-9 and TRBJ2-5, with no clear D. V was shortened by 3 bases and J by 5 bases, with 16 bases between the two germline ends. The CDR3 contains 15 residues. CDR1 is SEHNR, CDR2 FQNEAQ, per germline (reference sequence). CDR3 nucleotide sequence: TGTGCCAGCAGCTTCTTAAGTCTCCTCGGGGAGACCCAGTACTTC. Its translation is CASSFLSLLGETQYF.

The CDR3 nucleotides are TGCGCCAGCAGCTTGGAACATGTCGCCGGGGAGCTGTTTTTT. Its translation is CASSLEHVAGELFF. The V gene is TRBV5-1, the J gene TRBJ2-2, with D uncertain. The germline CDR1 and CDR2 sequences are SGHRS and YFSETQ. V was shortened by 0 bases and J by 6 bases, with 9 bases between the two germline ends. This CDR3 region has 14 residues.

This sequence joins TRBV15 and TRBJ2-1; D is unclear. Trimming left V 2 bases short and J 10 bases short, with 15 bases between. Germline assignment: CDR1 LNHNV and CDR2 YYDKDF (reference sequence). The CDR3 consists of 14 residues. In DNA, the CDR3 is TGTGCCACCAGCAGAAGTCAATACGGAAAAGAGCAGTTCTTC. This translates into CATSRSQYGKEQFF.

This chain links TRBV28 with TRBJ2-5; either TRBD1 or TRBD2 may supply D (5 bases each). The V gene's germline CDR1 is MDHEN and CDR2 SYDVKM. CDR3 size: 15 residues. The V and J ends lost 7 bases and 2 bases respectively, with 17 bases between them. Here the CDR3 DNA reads TGTGCCAGCACCCTACGACGGGGCAGGCAAGAGACCCAGTACTTC. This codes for CASTLRRGRQETQYF.

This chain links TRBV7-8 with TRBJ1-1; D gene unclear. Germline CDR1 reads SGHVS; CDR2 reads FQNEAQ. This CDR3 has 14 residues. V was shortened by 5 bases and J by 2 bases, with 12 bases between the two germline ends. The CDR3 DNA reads TGTGCCAGCAGCACCCGTTCGAAAAACACTGAAGCTTTCTTT. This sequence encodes CASSTRSKNTEAFF.

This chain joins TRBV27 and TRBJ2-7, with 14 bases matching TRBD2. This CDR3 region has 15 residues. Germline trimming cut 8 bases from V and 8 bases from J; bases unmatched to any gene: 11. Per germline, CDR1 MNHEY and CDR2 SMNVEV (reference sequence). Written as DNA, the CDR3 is TGTGCCAGCGGGCCTGGGACTAGCGGGGGCTCGCAGCAGTACTTC. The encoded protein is CASGPGTSGGSQQYF.

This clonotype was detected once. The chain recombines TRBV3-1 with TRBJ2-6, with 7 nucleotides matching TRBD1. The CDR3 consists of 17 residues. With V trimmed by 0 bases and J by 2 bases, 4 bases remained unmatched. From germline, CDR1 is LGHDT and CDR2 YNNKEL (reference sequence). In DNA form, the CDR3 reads TGTGCCAGCAGCCAAGAATGGGGACAGCCTGGGGCCAACGTCCTGACTTTC. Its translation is CASSQEWGQPGANVLTF.

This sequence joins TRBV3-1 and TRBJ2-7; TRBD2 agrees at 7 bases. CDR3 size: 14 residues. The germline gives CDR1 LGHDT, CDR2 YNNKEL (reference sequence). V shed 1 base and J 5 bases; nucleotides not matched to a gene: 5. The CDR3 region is CASSQGPSGDEQYF. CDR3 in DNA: TGTGCCAGCAGCCAAGGGCCCAGCGGGGACGAGCAGTACTTC.

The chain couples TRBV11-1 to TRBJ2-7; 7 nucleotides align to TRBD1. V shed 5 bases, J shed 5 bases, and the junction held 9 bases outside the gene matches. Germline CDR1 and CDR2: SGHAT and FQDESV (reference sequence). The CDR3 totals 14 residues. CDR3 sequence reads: CASSPDRPVDEQYF. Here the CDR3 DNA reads TGTGCCAGCAGCCCGGACAGGCCTGTGGACGAGCAGTACTTC.

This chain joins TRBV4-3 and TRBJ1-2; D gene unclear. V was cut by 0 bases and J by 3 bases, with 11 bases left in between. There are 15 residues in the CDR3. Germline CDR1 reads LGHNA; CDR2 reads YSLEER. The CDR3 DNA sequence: TGCGCCAGCAGCCAAGAGGGTCAACCTTACTATGGCTACACCTTC. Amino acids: CASSQEGQPYYGYTF.

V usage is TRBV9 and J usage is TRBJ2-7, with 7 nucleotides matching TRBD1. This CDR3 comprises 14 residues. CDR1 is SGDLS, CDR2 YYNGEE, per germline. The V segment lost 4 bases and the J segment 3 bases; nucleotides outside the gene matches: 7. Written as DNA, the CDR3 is TGTGCCAGCAGCTCCCTCGCAGGGGGCTACGAGCAGTACTTC. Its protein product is CASSSLAGGYEQYF.

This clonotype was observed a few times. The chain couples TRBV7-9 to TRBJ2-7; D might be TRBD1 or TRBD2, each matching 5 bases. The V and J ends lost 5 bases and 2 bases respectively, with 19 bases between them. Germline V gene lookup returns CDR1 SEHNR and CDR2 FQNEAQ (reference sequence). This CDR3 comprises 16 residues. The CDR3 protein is CASSGESGTAAYEQYF. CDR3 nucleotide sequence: TGTGCCAGCAGCGGAGAGTCCGGGACGGCCGCCTACGAGCAGTACTTC.

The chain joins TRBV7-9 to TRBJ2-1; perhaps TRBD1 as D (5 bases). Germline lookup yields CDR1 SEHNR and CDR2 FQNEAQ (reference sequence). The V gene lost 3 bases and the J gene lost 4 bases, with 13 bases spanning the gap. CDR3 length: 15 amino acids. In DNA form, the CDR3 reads TGTGCCAGCAGCTTTGCCAGGGCCCTTTACAATGAGCAGTTCTTC. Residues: CASSFARALYNEQFF.

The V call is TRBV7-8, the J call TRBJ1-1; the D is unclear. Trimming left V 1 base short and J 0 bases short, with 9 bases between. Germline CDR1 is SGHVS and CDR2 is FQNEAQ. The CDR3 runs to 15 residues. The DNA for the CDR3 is TGTGCCAGCAGCTTAGGTGCCAGGATGAACACTGAAGCTTTCTTT. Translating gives CASSLGARMNTEAFF.

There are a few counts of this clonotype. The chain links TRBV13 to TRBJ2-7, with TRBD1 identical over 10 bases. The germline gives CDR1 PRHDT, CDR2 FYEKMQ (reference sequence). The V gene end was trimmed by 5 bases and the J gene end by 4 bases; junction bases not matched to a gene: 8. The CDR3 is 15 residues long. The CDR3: CASSQGQGSSYEQYF. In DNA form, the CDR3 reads TGTGCCAGCAGCCAGGGACAGGGGTCTTCGTACGAGCAGTACTTC.

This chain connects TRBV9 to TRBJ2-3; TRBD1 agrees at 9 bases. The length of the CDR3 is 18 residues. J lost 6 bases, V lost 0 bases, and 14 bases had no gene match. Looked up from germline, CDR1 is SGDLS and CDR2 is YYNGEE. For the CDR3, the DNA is TGTGCCAGCAGCGTAGACGTGTCCGGACAGGGGAAGGGGGATACGCAGTATTTT. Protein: CASSVDVSGQGKGDTQYF.

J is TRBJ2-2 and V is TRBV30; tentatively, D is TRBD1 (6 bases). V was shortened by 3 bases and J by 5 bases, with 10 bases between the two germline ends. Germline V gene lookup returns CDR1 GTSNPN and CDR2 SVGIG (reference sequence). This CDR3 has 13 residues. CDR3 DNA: TGTGCCTGGAGACAGGGTTGGACCGGGGAGCTGTTTTTT. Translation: CAWRQGWTGELFF.

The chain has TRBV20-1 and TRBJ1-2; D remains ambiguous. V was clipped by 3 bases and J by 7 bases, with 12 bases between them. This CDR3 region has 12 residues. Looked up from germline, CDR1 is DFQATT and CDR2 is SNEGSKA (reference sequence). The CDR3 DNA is TGCAGTGCTAGTGACCTCACGGTTGGCTACACCTTC. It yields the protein CSASDLTVGYTF.

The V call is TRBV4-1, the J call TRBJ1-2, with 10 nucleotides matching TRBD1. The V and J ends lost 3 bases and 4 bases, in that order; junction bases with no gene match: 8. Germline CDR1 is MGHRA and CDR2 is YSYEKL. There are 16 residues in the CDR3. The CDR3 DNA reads TGCGCCAGCAGCCAGACCGGGACAGGGGTTTCCTATGGCTACACCTTC. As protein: CASSQTGTGVSYGYTF.

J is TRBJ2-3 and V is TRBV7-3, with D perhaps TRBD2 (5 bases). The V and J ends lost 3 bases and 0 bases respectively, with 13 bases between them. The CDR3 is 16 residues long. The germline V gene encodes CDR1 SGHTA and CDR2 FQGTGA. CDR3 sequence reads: CASSFWGRTSTDTQYF. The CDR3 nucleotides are TGTGCCAGCAGCTTCTGGGGTAGGACTAGCACAGATACGCAGTATTTT.